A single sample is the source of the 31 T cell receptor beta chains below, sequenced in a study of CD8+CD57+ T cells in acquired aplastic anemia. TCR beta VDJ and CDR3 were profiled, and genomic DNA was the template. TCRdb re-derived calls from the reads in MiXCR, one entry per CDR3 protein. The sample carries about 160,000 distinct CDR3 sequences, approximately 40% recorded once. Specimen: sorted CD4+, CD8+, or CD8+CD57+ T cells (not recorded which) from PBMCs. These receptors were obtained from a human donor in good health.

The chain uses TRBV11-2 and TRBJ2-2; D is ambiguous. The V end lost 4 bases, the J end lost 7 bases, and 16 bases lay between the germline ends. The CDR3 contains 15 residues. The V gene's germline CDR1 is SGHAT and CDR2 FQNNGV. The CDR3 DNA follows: TGTGCCAGCAGCTCCCCCCTTGATGCAGGCGGGGAGCTGTTTTTT. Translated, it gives CASSSPLDAGGELFF. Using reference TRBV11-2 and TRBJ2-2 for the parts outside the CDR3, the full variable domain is EAGVAQSPRYKIIEKRQSVAFWCNPISGHATLYWYQQILGQGPKLLIQFQNNGVVDDSQLPKDRFSAERLKGVDSTLKIQPAKLEDSAVYLCASSSPLDAGGELFFGEGSRLTVL.

The CDR3 region is CSLLSDSPLHF. The CDR3 coding sequence is TGCAGTTTATTATCTGACTCACCCCTCCACTTT. The chain joins TRBV20-1 to TRBJ1-6; no clear D gene. The CDR3 extends over 11 amino acids. The germline gives CDR1 DFQATT, CDR2 SNEGSKA (reference sequence). The V end lost 8 bases, the J end lost 10 bases, and 12 bases lay between the germline ends.

DNA for the CDR3: TGTGCCAGTAGTACTTGGCCCCTGACTCCTACCAACAATGAGCAGTTCTTC. Translation: CASSTWPLTPTNNEQFF. The chain uses TRBV19 and TRBJ2-1; D gene ambiguous. The CDR3 runs 17 residues. V was pared by 4 bases and J by 5 bases, with 21 bases between. CDR1 LNHDA and CDR2 SQIVND come from the germline V gene (reference sequence).

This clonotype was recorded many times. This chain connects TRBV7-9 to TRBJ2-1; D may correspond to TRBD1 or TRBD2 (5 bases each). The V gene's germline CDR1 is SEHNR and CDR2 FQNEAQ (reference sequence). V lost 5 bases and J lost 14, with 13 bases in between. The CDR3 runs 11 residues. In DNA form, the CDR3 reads TGTGCCAGCAGCGGGGGTGCCGGGGAGTTCTTC. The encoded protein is CASSGGAGEFF.

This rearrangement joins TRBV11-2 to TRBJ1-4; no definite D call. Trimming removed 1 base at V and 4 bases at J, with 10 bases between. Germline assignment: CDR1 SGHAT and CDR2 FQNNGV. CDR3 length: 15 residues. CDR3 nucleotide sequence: TGTGCCAGCAGCTTAGGTGGACGGTATAATGAAAAACTGTTTTTT. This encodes CASSLGGRYNEKLFF. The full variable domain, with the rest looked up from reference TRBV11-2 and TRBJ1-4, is EAGVAQSPRYKIIEKRQSVAFWCNPISGHATLYWYQQILGQGPKLLIQFQNNGVVDDSQLPKDRFSAERLKGVDSTLKIQPAKLEDSAVYLCASSLGGRYNEKLFFGSGTQLSVL.

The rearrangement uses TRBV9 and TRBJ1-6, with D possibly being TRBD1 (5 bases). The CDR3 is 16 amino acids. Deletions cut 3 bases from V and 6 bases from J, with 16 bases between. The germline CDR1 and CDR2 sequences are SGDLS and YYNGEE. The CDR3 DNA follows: TGTGCCAGCAGCGCCCGCCGTGGGGGAGGTAATTCACCCCTCCACTTT. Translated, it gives CASSARRGGGNSPLHF.

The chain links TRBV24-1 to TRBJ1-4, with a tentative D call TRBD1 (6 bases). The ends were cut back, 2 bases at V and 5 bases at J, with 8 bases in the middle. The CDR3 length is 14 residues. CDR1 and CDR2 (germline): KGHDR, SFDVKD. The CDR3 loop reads CATSDSGDNEKLFF. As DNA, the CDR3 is TGTGCCACCAGTGATTCAGGGGACAATGAAAAACTGTTTTTT.

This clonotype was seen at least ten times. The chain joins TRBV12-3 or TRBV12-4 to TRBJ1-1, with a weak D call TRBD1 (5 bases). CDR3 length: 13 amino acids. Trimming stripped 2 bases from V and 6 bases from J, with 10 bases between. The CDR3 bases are TGTGCCAGCAGTTTACAGGGTATCGCTGAAGCTTTCTTT. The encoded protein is CASSLQGIAEAFF.

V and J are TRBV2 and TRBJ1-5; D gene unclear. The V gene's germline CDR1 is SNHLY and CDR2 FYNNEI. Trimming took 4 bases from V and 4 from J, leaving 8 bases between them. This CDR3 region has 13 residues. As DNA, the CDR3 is TGTGCCAGCAGTGGGGAGAAGAATCAGCCCCAGCATTTT. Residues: CASSGEKNQPQHF.

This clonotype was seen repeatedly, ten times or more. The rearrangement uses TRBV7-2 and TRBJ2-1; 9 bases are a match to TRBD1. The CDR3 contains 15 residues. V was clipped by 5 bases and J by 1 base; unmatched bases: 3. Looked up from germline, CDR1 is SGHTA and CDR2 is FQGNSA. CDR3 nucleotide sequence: TGTGCCAGCAGCCCTGACAGGGGGTCCTACAATGAGCAGTTCTTC. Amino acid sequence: CASSPDRGSYNEQFF.

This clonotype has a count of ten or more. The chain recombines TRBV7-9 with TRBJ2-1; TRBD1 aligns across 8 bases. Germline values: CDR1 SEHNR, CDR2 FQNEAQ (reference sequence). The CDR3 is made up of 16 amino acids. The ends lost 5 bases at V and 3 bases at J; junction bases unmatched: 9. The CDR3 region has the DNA TGTGCCAGCAGCACCGTCCCCGGGACAGGCTACAATGAGCAGTTCTTC. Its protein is CASSTVPGTGYNEQFF.

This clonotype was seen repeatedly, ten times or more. The CDR3 DNA reads as TGTGCCAGCAGTTACCAGGGGGCGGTGGATACGCAGTATTTT. This codes for CASSYQGAVDTQYF. The V and J genes are TRBV6-6 and TRBJ2-3; TRBD1 aligns across 8 bases. V gave up 2 bases and J gave up 6 bases; unmatched junction bases: 4. Germline lookup yields CDR1 MNHNY and CDR2 SVGAGI (reference sequence). The CDR3 is 14 residues long.

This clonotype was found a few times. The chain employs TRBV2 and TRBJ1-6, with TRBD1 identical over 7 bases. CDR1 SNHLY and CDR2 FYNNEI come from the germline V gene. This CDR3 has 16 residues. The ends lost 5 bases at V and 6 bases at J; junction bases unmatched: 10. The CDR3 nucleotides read TGTGCCAGCAGTTCCACAACAGGGGAACTTAATTCACCCCTCCACTTT. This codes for CASSSTTGELNSPLHF.

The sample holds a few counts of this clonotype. This CDR3 reads CATSGDDASPSRQETQYF. CDR3 nucleotides: TGTGCCACCAGTGGGGATGACGCCTCCCCAAGTCGGCAAGAGACCCAGTACTTC. This chain joins TRBV24-1 and TRBJ2-5; D not resolved. This CDR3 spans 18 amino acids. Trimming stripped 5 bases from V and 2 bases from J, with 23 bases between. Germline-derived CDR1 and CDR2 are KGHDR and SFDVKD.

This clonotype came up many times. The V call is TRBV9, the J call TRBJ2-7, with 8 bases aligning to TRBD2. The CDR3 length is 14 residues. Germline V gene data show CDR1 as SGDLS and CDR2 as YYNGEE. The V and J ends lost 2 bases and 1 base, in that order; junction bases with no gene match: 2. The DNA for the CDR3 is TGTGCCAGCAGCGTTAGCGGGAATTCCTACGAGCAGTACTTC. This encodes CASSVSGNSYEQYF.

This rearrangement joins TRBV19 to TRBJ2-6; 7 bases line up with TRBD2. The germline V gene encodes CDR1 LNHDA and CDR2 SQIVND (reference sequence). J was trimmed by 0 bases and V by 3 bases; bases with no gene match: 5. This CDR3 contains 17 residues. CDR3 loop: CASSMVAGPSGANVLTF. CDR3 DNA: TGTGCCAGTAGTATGGTAGCGGGTCCCTCTGGGGCCAACGTCCTGACTTTC.

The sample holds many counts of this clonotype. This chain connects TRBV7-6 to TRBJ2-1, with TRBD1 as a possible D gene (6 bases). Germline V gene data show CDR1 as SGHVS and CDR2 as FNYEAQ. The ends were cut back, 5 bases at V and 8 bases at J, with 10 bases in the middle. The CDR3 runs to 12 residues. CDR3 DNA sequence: TGTGCCAGCAGCCAACAGGGATATGAGCAGTTCTTC. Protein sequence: CASSQQGYEQFF.

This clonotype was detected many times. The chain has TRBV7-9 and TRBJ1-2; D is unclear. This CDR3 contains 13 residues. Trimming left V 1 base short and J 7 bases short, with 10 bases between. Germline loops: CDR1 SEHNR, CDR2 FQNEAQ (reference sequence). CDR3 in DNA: TGTGCCAGCAGCTTAGATGAGTTTGCTGGCTACACCTTC. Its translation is CASSLDEFAGYTF.

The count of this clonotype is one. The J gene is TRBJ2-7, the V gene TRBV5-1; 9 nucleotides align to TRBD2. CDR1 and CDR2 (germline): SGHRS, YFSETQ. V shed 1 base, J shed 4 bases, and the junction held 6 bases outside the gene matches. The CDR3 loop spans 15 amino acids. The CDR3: CASSLLSGSMYEQYF. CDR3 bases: TGCGCCAGCAGCTTGCTTAGCGGGAGTATGTACGAGCAGTACTTC.

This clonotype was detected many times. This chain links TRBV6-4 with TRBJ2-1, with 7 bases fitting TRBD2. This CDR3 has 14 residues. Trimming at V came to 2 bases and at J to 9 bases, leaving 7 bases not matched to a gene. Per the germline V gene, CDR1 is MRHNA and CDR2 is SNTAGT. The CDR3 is CASSDEAGVGEQFF. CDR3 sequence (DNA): TGTGCCAGCAGTGACGAGGCGGGAGTCGGTGAGCAGTTCTTC.

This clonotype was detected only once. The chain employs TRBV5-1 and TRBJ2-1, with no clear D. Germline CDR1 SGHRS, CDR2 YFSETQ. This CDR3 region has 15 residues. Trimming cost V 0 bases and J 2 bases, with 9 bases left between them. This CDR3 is CASSLGGRTYNEQFF. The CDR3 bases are TGCGCCAGCAGCTTGGGTGGCCGGACCTACAATGAGCAGTTCTTC. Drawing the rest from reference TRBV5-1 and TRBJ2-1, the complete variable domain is KAGVTQTPRYLIKTRGQQVTLSCSPISGHRSVSWYQQTPGQGLQFLFEYFSETQRNKGNFPGRFSGRQFSNSRSEMNVSTLELGDSALYLCASSLGGRTYNEQFFGPGTRLTVL.

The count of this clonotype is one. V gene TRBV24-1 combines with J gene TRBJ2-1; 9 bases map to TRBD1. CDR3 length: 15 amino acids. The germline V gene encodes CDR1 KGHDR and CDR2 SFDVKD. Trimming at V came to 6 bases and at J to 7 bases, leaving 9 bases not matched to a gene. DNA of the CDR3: TGTGCCACCAGTCAATCGGGACAGGGAATAAATGAGCAGTTCTTC. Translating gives CATSQSGQGINEQFF.

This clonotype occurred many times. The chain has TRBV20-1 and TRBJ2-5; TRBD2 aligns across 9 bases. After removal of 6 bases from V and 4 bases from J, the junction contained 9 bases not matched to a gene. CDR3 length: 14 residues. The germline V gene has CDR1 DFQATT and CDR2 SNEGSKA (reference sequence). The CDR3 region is CSADSGSGGETQYF. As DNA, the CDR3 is TGCAGTGCCGATAGCGGGAGTGGAGGAGAGACCCAGTACTTC.

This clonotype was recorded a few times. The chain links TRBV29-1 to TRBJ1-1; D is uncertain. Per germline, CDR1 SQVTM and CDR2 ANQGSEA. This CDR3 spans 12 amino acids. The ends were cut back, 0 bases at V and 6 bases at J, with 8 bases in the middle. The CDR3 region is CSVEEGDPEAFF. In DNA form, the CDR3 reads TGCAGCGTTGAAGAGGGAGACCCTGAAGCTTTCTTT.

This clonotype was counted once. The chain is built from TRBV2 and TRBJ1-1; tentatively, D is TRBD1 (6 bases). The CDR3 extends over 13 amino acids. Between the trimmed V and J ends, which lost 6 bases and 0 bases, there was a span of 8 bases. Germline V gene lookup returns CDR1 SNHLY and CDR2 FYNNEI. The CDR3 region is CASRYRVNTEAFF. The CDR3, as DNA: TGTGCCAGCAGATACAGGGTGAACACTGAAGCTTTCTTT.

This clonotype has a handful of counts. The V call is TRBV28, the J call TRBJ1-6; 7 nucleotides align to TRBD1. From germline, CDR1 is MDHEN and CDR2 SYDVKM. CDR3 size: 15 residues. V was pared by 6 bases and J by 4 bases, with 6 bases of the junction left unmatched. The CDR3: CASSPRGSYNSPLHF. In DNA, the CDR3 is TGTGCCAGCAGCCCCAGGGGGTCTTATAATTCACCCCTCCACTTT. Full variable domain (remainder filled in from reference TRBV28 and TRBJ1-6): DVKVTQSSRYLVKRTGEKVFLECVQDMDHENMFWYRQDPGLGLRLIYFSYDVKMKEKGDIPEGYSVSREKKERFSLILESASTNQTSMYLCASSPRGSYNSPLHFGNGTRLTVT.

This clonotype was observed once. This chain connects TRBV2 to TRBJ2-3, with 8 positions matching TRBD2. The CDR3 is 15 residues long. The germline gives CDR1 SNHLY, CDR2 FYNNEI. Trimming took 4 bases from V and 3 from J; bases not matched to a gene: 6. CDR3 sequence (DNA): TGTGCCAGCAGTGGTCCAGCGGGAGAGACAGATACGCAGTATTTT. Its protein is CASSGPAGETDTQYF.

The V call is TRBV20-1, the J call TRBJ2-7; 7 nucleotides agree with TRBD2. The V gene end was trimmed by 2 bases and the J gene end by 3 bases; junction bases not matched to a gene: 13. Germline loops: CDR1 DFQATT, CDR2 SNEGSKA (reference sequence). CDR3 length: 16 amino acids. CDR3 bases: TGCAGTGCTAGAAATGGGGGAGGGCAGACATACTACGAGCAGTACTTC. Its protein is CSARNGGGQTYYEQYF.

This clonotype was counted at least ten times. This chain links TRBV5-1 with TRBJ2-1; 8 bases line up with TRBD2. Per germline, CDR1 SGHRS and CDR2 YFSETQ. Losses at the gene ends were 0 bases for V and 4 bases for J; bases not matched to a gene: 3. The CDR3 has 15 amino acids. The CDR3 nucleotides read TGCGCCAGCAGCTTGGCGGTAGCGGGGTACAATGAGCAGTTCTTC. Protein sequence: CASSLAVAGYNEQFF. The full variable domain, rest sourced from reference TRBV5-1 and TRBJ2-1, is KAGVTQTPRYLIKTRGQQVTLSCSPISGHRSVSWYQQTPGQGLQFLFEYFSETQRNKGNFPGRFSGRQFSNSRSEMNVSTLELGDSALYLCASSLAVAGYNEQFFGPGTRLTVL.

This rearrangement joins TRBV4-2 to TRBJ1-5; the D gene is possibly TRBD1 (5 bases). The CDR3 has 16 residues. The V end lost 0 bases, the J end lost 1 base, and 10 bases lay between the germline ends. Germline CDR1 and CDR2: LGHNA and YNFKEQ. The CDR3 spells CASSQDAGRSNQPQHF. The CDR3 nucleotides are TGTGCCAGCAGCCAAGATGCAGGGAGGAGCAATCAGCCCCAGCATTTT.

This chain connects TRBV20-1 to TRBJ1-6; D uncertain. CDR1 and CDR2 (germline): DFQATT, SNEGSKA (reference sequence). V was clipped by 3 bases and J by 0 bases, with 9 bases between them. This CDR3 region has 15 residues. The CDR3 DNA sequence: TGCAGTGCTAGTGGCGGAAGCTCCTATAATTCACCCCTCCACTTT. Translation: CSASGGSSYNSPLHF.